This entry concerns a single T cell receptor beta chain. Its antigen is unidentified. The data stem from a study of cytomegalovirus exposure and HLA in healthy donors. V lost 0 bases, J lost 10 bases, and 12 bases lay in between. Looked up from germline, CDR1 is MNHEY and CDR2 is SVGAGI. This CDR3 is 13 amino acids long. The donors were members of the approximately 120-subject validation cohort (separate from the approximately 670-subject first cohort). The repertoire was sequenced with immunoSEQ multiplex PCR; TCRdb's copy has only in-frame clones and lacks some. The table includes around 70,000 clones, approximately 93% detected once. General study findings and limits: Altogether, 164 TCR beta chains were recorded as cytomegalovirus-associated.

Specimen: PBMCs. The source is a young man in good health and CMV-seropositive. The chain has TRBV6-5 and TRBJ1-1, with D possibly TRBD1 on 5 matching bases. The CDR3 sequence is CASSYSGSGGAFF. DNA of the CDR3: TGTGCCAGCAGTTACTCCGGGTCGGGGGGAGCTTTCTTT.